The TCR beta chain under discussion was sequenced for a study of patients and donors after allogeneic stem cell transplantation. This clonotype was counted at least ten times. TCRdb used MiXCR to reprocess the RT-PCR reads, holding one entry per CDR3 protein. The repertoire holds some 960,000 distinct CDR3 sequences, with 15% to 20% as singletons. This CDR3 has 16 residues. Trimming at V came to 5 bases and at J to 4 bases, leaving 8 bases not matched to a gene. This sequence joins TRBV12-3 or TRBV12-4 and TRBJ2-2, with 9 bases lining up with TRBD1. The sequence came from a human donor who was either an allogeneic HSCT recipient or a stem cell or donor lymphocyte infusion donor (not recorded which). It is not recorded whose cells these are; they may come from a transplant donor. Sequencing input: blood, either unsorted or a sorted T cell fraction (not recorded which). The chain's CDR3 is CASSQPGQGITGELFF. In DNA form, the CDR3 reads TGTGCCAGCAGTCAACCGGGACAGGGAATCACCGGGGAGCTGTTTTTT.